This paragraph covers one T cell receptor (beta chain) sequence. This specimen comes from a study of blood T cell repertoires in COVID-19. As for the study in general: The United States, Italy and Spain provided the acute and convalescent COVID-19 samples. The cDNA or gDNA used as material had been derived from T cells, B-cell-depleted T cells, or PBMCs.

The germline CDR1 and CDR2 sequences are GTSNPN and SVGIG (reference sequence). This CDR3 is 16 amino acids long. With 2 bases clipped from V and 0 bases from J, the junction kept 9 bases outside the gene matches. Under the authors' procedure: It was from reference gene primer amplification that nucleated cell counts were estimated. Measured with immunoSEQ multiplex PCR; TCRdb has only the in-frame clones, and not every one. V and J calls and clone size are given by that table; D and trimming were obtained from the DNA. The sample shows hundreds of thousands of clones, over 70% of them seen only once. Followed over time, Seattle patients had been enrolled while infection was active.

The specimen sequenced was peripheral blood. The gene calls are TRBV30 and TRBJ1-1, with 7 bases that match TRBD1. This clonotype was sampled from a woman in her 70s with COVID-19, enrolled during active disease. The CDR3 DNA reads TGTGCCTGGAGTACTCGGACAGGTGGATTGAACACTGAAGCTTTCTTT. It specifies CAWSTRTGGLNTEAFF.